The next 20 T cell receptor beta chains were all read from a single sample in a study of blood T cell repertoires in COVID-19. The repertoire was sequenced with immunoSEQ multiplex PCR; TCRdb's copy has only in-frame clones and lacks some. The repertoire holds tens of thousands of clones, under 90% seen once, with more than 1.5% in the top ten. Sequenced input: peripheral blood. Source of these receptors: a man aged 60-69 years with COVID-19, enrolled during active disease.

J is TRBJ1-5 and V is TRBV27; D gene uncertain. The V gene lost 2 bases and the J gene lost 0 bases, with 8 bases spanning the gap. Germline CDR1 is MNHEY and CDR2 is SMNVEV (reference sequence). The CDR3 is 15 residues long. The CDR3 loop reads CASSLEGGSNQPQHF. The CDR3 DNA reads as TGTGCCAGCAGTTTAGAGGGAGGTAGCAATCAGCCCCAGCATTTT.

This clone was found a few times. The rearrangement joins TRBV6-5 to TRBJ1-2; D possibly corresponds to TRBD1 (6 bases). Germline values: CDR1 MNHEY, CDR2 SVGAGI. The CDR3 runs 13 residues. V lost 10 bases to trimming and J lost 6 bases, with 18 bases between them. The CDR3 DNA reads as TGTGCCACCAGCCGAGGGGGAAGGAATGGCTACACCTTC. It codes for CATSRGGRNGYTF.

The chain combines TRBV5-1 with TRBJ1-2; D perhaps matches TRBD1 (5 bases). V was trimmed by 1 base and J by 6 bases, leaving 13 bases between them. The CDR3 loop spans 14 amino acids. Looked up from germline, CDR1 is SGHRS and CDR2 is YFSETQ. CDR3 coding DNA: TGCGCCAGCAGCTTGTCGCAACAGGCAAATGGCTACACCTTC. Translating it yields CASSLSQQANGYTF.

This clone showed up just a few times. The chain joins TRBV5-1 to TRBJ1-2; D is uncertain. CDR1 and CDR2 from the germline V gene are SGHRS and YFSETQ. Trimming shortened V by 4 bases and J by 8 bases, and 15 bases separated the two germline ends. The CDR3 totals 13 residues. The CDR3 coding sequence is TGCGCCAGCAGCCGAGACTCAAAGGAGGGCTACACCTTC. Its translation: CASSRDSKEGYTF.

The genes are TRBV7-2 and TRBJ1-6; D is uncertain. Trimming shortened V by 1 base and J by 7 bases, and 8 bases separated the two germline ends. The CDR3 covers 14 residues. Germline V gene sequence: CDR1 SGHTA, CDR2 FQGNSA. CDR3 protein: CASSLEIVNSPLHF. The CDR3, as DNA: TGTGCCAGCAGCTTAGAAATAGTAAATTCACCCCTCCACTTT.

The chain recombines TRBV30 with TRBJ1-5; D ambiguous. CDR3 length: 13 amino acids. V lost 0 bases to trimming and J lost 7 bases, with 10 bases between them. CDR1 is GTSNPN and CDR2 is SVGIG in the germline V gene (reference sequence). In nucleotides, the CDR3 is TGTGCCTGGAGTGTACAGCCGGGACAGCCCCAGCATTTT. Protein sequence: CAWSVQPGQPQHF.

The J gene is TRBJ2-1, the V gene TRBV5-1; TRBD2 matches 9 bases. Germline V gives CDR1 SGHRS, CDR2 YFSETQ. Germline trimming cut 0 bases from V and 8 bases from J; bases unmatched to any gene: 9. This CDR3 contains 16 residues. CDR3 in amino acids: CASSLVLAGGPHEQFF. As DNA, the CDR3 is TGCGCCAGCAGCTTGGTATTGGCGGGAGGGCCCCATGAGCAGTTCTTC.

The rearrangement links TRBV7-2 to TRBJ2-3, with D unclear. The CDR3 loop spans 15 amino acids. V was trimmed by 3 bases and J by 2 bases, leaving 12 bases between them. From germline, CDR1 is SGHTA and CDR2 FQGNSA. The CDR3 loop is CASSLRTAYTDTQYF. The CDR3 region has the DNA TGTGCCAGCAGCTTGAGAACAGCCTACACAGATACGCAGTATTTT.

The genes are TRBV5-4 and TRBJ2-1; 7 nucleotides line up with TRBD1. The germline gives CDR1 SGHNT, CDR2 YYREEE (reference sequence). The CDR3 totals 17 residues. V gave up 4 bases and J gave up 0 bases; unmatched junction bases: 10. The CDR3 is CASSTLTGSFSYNEQFF. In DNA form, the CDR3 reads TGTGCCAGCAGCACCTTGACAGGGTCTTTCTCCTACAATGAGCAGTTCTTC.

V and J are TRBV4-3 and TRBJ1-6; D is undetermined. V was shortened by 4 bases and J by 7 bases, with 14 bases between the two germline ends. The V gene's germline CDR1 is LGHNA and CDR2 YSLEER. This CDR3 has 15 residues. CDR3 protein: CASSLGWVSNSPLHF. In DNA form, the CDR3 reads TGCGCCAGCAGCCTGGGCTGGGTAAGCAATTCACCCCTCCACTTT.

The CDR3 sequence: CASSQAGAWEQYF. The CDR3 DNA reads TGTGCCAGCAGCCAAGCTGGGGCGTGGGAGCAGTACTTC. V and J are TRBV4-2 and TRBJ2-7, with D tentatively TRBD1 (5 bases). CDR1 is LGHNA, CDR2 YNFKEQ, per germline. V was clipped by 1 base and J by 7 bases, with 11 bases between them. This CDR3 comprises 13 residues.

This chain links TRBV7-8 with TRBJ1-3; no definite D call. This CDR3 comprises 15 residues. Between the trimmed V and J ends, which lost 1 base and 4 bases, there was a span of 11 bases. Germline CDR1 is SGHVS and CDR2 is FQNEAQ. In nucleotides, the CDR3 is TGTGCCAGCAGCTTAGTAGCTGGATTGGGAAACACCATATATTTT. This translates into CASSLVAGLGNTIYF. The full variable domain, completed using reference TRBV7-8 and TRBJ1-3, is GAGVSQSPRYKVAKRGQDVALRCDPISGHVSLFWYQQALGQGPEFLTYFQNEAQLDKSGLPSDRFFAERPEGSVSTLKIQRTQQEDSAVYLCASSLVAGLGNTIYFGEGSWLTVV.

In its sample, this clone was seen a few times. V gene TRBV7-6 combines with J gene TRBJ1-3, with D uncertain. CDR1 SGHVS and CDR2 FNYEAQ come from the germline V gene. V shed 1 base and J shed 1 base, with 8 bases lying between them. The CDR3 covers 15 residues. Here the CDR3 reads CASSLDGVSGNTIYF. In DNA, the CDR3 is TGTGCCAGCAGCTTAGATGGAGTGTCTGGAAACACCATATATTTT.

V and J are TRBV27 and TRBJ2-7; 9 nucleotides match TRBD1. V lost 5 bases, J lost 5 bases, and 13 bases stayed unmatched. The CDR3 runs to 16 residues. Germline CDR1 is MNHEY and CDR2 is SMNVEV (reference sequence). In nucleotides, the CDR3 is TGTGCCAGCAGTAGCCGGGACAGGGTAGTTGGGCACGAGCAGTACTTC. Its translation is CASSSRDRVVGHEQYF.

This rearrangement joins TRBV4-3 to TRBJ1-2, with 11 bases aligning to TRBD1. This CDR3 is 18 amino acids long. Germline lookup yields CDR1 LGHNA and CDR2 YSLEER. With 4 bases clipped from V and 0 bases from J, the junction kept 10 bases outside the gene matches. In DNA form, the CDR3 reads TGCGCCAGCAGCCCCAAGGGACAGGGGGTAAGAGCTAACTATGGCTACACCTTC. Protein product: CASSPKGQGVRANYGYTF.

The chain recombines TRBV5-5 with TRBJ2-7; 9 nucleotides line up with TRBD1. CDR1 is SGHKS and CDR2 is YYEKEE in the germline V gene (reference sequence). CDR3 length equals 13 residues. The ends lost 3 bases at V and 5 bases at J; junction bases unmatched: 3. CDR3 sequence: CASSWTGDHEQYF. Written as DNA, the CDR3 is TGTGCCAGCAGCTGGACAGGGGACCACGAGCAGTACTTC.

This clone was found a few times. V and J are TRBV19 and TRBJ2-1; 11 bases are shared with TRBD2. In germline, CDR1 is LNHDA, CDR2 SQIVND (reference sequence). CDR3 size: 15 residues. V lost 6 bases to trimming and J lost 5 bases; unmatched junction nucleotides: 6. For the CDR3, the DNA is TGTGCCAGTAGGGTAACTAGCGGGGGTAACAATGAGCAGTTCTTC. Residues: CASRVTSGGNNEQFF.

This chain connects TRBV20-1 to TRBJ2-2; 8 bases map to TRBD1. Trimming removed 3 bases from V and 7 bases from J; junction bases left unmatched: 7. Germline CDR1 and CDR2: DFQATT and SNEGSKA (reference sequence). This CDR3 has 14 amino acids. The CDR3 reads CSASGATGVGELFF. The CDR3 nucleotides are TGCAGTGCTAGTGGGGCGACAGGGGTCGGGGAGCTGTTTTTT.

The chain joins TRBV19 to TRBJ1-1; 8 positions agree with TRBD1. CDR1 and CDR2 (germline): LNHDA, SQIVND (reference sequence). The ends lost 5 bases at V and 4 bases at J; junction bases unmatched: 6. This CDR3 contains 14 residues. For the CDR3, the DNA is TGTGCCAGTAGTTCACAGGGGGTCGGCACTGAAGCTTTCTTT. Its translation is CASSSQGVGTEAFF.

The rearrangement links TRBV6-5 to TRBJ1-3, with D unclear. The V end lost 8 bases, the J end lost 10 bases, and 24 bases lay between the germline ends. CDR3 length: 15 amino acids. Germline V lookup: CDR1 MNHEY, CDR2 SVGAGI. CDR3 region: CASRGIGIGEETIYF. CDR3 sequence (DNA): TGTGCCAGCCGAGGCATCGGGATTGGAGAAGAAACCATATATTTT.